The source of this T cell receptor beta chain is a study of blood T cell repertoires in COVID-19. Authors' methods: Reference gene primers were amplified, and this amplification served to estimate nucleated cell counts. Here immunoSEQ multiplex PCR was the method, and the copy in TCRdb shows in-frame clones only, minus some. The D gene and trimming were derived from the DNA, and the V and J assignments and clone size from that table. This sample has 100,000 to 120,000 clones, with 72% found just once. This clone turned up a few times. The CDR3 length is 16 residues. Per germline, CDR1 SGHRS and CDR2 YFSETQ. J was trimmed by 5 bases and V by 4 bases; bases with no gene match: 7.

This sequence originates from a woman aged 60-75 years with acute or convalescent COVID-19. The sample comprised peripheral blood. The V gene is TRBV5-1, the J gene TRBJ2-5, with 14 bases identical to TRBD2. DNA for the CDR3: TGCGCCAGCAGCCCTACGACTAGCGGGGGGGCGGAGACCCAGTACTTC. It is translated as CASSPTTSGGAETQYF.